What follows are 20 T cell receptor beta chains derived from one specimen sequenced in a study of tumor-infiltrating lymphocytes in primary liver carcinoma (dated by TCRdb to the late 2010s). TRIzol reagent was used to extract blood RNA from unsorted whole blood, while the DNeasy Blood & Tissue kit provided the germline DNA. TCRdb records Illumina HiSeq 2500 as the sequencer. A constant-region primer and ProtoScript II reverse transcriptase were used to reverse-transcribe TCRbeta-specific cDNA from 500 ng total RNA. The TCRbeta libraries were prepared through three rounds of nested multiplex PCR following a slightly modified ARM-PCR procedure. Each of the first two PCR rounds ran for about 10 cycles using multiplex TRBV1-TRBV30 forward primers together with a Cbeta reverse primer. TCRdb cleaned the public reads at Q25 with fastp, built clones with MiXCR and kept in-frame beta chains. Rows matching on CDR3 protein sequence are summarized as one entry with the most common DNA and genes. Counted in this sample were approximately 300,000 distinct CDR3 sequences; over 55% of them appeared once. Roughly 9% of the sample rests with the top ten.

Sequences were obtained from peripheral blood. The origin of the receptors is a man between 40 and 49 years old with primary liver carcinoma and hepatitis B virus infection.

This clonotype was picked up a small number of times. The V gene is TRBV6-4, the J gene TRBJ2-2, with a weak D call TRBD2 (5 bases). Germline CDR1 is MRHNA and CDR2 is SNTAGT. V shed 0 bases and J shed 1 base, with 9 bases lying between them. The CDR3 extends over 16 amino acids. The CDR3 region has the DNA TGTGCCAGCAGTGACTCTAGAGGGCAGAACACCGGGGAGCTGTTTTTT. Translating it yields CASSDSRGQNTGELFF.

The CDR3 spells CASSLDSGSSDKQFF. Here the CDR3 DNA reads TGTGCCAGCAGCTTAGATAGCGGGAGCAGCGATAAGCAGTTCTTC. The gene calls are TRBV11-3 and TRBJ2-1, with 9 bases fitting TRBD2. The CDR3 consists of 15 residues. The V gene end was trimmed by 0 bases and the J gene end by 11 bases; junction bases not matched to a gene: 8. Looked up from germline, CDR1 is SGHNT and CDR2 is YENEEA.

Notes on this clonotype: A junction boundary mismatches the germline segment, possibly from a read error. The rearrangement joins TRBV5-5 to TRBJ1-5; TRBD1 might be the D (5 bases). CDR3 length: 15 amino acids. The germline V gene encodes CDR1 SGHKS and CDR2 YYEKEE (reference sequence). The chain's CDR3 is CASSLATGLDRPQHF. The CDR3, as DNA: TGTGCTAGCAGCTTGGCCACAGGACTTGATCGGCCCCAGCATTTT.

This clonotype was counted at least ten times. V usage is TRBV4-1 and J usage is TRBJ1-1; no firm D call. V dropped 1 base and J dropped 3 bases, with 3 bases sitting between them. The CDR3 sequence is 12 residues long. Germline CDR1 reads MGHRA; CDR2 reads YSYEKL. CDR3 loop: CASSQADTEAFF. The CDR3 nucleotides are TGCGCCAGCAGCCAAGCTGACACTGAAGCTTTCTTT.

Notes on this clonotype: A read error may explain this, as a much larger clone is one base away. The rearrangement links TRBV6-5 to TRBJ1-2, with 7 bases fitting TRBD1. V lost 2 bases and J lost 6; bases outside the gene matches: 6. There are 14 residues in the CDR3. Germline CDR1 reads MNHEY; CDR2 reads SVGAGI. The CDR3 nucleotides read TGTGCCAGCAGTTACAACAGGGGTTTAAATGGCTACACCTTC. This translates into CASSYNRGLNGYTF.

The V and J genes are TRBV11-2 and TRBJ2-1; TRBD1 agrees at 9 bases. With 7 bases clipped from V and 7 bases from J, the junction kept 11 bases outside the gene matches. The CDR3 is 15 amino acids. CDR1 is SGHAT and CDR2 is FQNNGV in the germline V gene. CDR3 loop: CASNSTRDRANEQFF. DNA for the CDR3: TGTGCCAGCAACTCGACCCGGGACAGGGCGAATGAGCAGTTCTTC.

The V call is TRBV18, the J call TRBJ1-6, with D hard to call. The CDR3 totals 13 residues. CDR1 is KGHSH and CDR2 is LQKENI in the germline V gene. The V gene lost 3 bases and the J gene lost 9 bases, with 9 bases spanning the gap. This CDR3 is CASSPPDRSPLHF. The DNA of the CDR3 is TGTGCCAGCTCACCCCCGGATCGTTCACCCCTCCACTTT.

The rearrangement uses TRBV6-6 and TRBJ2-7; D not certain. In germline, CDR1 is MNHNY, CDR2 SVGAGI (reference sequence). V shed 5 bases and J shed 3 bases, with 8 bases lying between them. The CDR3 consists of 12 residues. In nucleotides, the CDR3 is TGTGCCAGCAGTACGACCTTCTACGAGCAGTACTTC. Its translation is CASSTTFYEQYF.

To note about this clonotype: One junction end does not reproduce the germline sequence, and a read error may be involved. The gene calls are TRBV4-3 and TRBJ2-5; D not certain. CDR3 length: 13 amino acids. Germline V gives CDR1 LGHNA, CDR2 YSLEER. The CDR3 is CVSSQELTRTQYF. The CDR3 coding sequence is TGTGTCAGCAGCCAAGAACTGACGCGGACCCAGTACTTC.

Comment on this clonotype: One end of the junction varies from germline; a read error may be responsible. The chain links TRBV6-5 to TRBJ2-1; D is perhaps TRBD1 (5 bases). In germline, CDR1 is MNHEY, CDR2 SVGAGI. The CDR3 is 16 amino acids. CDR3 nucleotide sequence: TGTGCCAGCAGTTACCAGGGTGCCCTCTCCTGCAATGAGCAGTTCTTC. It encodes CASSYQGALSCNEQFF.

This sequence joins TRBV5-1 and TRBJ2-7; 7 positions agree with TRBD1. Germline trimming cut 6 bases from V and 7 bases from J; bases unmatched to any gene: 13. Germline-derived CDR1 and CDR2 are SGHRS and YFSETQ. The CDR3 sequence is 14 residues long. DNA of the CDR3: TGCGCCAGCACCTCCAACACAGGGGCTGGGGAGCAGTACTTC. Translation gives CASTSNTGAGEQYF. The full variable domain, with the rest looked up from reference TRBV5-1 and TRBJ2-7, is KAGVTQTPRYLIKTRGQQVTLSCSPISGHRSVSWYQQTPGQGLQFLFEYFSETQRNKGNFPGRFSGRQFSNSRSEMNVSTLELGDSALYLCASTSNTGAGEQYFGPGTRLTVT.

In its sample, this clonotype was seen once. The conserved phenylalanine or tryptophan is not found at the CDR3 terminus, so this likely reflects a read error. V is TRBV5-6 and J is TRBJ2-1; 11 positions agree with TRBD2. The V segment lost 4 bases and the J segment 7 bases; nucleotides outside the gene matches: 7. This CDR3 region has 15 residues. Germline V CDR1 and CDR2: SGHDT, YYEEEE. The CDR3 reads CASSLLAGVLNEQFL. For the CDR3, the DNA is TGTGCCAGCAGCCTACTAGCGGGAGTTTTAAATGAGCAGTTCTTG.

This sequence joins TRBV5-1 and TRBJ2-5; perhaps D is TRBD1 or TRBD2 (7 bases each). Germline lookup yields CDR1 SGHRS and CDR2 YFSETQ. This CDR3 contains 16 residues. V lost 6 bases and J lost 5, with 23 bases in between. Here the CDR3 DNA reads TGCGCCAGCAAAGAAAACTCAGGGGGGGAAGAGGAGACCCAGTACTTC. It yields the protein CASKENSGGEEETQYF.

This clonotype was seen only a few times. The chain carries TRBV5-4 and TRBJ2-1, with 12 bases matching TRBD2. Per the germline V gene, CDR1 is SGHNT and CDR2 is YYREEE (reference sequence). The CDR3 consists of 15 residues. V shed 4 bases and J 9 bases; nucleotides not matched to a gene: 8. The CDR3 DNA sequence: TGTGCCAGCAGCCCTGGGACTAGCGGGTGGGGTGAGCAGTTCTTC. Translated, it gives CASSPGTSGWGEQFF.

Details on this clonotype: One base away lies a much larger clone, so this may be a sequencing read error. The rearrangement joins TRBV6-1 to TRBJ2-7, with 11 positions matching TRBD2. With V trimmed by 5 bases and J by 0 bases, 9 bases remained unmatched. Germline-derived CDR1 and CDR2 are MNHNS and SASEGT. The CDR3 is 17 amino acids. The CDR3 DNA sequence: TGTGCCAGCAGTCTCCGGAATAGCGGGAGGGCCTCCTACGAGCAGTACTTC. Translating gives CASSLRNSGRASYEQYF.

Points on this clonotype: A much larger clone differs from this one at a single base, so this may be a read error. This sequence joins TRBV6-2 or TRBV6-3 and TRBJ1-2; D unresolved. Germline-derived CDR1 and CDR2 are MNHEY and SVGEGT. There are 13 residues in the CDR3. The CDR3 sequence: CASSPPELYGYAF. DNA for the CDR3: TGTGCCAGCAGCCCACCGGAGCTTTATGGCTACGCCTTC.

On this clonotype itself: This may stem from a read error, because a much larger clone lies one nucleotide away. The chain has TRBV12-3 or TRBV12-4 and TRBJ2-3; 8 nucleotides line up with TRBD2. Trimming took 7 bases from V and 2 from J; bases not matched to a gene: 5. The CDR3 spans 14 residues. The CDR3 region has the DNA TGTGCCAGCACTTCGGGGGGGCCCACAGATACGCAGTATTTT. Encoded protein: CASTSGGPTDTQYF.

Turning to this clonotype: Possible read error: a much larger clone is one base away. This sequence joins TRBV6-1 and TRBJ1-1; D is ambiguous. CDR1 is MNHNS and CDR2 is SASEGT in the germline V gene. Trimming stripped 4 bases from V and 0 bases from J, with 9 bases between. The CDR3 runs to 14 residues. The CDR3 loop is CASSGWAVNTEAFF. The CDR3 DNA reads TGTGCCAGCAGTGGTTGGGCAGTGAACACTGAAGCTTTCTTT.

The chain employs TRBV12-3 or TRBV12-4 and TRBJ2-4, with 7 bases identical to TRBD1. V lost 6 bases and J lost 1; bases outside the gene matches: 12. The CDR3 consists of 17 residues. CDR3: CASSPGGRARAKNIQYF. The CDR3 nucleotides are TGTGCCAGCAGCCCAGGGGGTAGAGCCCGGGCCAAAAACATTCAGTACTTC.

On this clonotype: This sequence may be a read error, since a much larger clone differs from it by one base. CDR3 in amino acids: CVSRTGISGNTIYF. The CDR3 DNA is TGTGTCAGCAGGACAGGAATCTCTGGAAACACCATATATTTT. The chain joins TRBV12-3 or TRBV12-4 to TRBJ1-3; the match to TRBD1 covers 7 bases. The CDR3 is 14 amino acids.